Listed below are T cell receptor beta chains from one sample, sequenced in a study of blood T cell repertoires in COVID-19. Produced via immunoSEQ multiplex PCR; TCRdb's table is partial and in-frame only. The sample yields approximately 70,000 clones, about 91% seen once. The sequencing input was peripheral blood. The receptors were gathered from a human donor with active COVID-19. The donor label of this sample is uncertain. CDR3s leave out the opening cysteine and the closing phenylalanine or tryptophan.

>13|TRBJ2-2|TRBV7-7
ATAGPGGGTGELF
>12|TRBJ1-2|TRBV7-9
ASSLNRASYGYT
>11|TRBJ1-2|TRBV6-2/TRBV6-3
ASSHDSDYGYT
>12|TRBJ2-7|TRBV7-3
ASSPSGTSYEQY
>11|TRBJ2-2|TRBV5-4
ASSLAGTGELF
>12|TRBJ2-7|TRBV9
ASSVGQGPYEQY
>12|TRBJ1-5|TRBV27
ASSFQGADQPQH
>15|TRBJ2-7|TRBV7-8
ASSLSGPAGGFYEQY
>11|TRBJ2-1|TRBV5-6
ASTLTGYNEQF
>12|TRBJ2-7|TRBV29-1
SGSGRAGSYEQY
>12|TRBJ1-5|TRBV7-9
ASSLTSGNQPQH
>13|TRBJ1-5|TRBV28
ASSSPGGLNQPQH
>12|TRBJ2-2|TRBV19
ASSAEFNTGELF
>11|TRBJ2-2|TRBV5-1
ASRTGLTGELF
>13|TRBJ2-4|TRBV5-6
ASSPRTSKINIQY
>14|TRBJ2-1|TRBV5-4
ASSLELGEYYNEQF
>13|TRBJ1-2|TRBV7-9
ASSLEGQPNYGYT
>12|TRBJ2-1|TRBV3-1/TRBV3-2
ASSHQGLYNEQF
>13|TRBJ2-1|TRBV7-5
VRSLSHLSYNEQF
>13|TRBJ1-4|TRBV19
ASNPRGPGNEKLF
>12|TRBJ2-1|TRBV10-3
AIRAQREIYEQF
>11|TRBJ1-1|TRBV4-3
ASSQDYAQAAF
>12|TRBJ2-5|TRBV27
ASSMRGGQETQY
>13|TRBJ2-3|TRBV5-1
ASSEPGHSTDTQY
>13|TRBJ2-1|TRBV3-1/TRBV3-2
ASSLVGTAYNEQF
>13|TRBJ2-6|TRBV4-3
ASSQAGAGANVLT
>13|TRBJ2-1|TRBV27
ASSFGTSGRNEQF
>12|TRBJ2-5|TRBV28
ASRRDRQQETQY
>18|TRBJ2-6|TRBV7-9
ASSTNLGLAGASGANVLT
>16|TRBJ2-6|TRBV11-3
ASSLEGQGTKGANVLT
>10|TRBJ2-1|TRBV7-2
ASSSPGDEQF
>15|TRBJ2-1|TRBV11-2
ASSPNSGTLITNEQF
>13|TRBJ2-7|TRBV9
ASSGAGQRNYEQY
>14|TRBJ1-3|TRBV9
ASSVDSGRSGNTIY
>17|TRBJ2-7|TRBV2
ASSEARGFLDRVIYEQY
>13|TRBJ2-7|TRBV7-9
ASSLRTSELYEQY